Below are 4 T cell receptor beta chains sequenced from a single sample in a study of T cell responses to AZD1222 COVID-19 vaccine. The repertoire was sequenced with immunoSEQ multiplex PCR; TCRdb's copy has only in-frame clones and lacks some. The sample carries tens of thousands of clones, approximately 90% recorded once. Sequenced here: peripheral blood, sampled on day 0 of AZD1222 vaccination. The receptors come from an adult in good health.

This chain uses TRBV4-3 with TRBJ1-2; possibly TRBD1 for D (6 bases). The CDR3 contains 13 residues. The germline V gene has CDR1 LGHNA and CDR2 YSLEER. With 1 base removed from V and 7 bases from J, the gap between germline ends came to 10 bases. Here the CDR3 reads CASSQVGGGGYTF. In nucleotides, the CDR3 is TGCGCCAGCAGCCAAGTAGGAGGGGGTGGCTACACCTTC.

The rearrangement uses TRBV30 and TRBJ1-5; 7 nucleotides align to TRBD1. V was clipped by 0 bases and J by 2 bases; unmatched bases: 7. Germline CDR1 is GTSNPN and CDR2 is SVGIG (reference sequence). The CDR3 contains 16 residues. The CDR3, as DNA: TGTGCCTGGAGTGTACTAGGAGGGGGCGGCAATCAGCCCCAGCATTTT. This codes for CAWSVLGGGGNQPQHF.

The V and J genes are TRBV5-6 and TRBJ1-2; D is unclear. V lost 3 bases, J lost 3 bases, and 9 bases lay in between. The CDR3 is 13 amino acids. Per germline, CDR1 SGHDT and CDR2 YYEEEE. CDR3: CASSSQAHYGYTF. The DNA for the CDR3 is TGTGCCAGCAGCTCTCAAGCTCACTATGGCTACACCTTC.

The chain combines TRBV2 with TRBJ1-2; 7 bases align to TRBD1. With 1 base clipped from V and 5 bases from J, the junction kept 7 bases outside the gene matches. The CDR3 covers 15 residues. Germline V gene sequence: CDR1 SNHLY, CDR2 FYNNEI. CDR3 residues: CASSEGVRGTYGYTF. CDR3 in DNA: TGTGCCAGCAGTGAAGGAGTCAGGGGGACTTATGGCTACACCTTC.